Reported below is one T cell receptor (beta chain). The antigen remains undetermined. This record comes from a study of T cells after yellow fever vaccination. Study-level points and caveats: FACS-sorted repertoires could contain abundant clonotypes contaminating from the bulk population.

5'RACE template switching produced TCR cDNA carrying a universal primer site and UMIs. MiXCR, run by TCRdb on the 5' RACE reads, gives a single entry per CDR3 protein. This table has roughly 500,000 distinct CDR3 sequences, over 15% appearing once. The CDR3 is 16 amino acids. Unmatched junction bases numbered 6, after V lost 5 bases and J lost 4 bases. CDR1 SGHAT and CDR2 FQNNGV come from the germline V gene. The chain uses TRBV11-2 and TRBJ2-1, with 12 bases that match TRBD2. The sequencing used PBMCs, collected 15 days after the yellow fever booster vaccination. The clonotype originates from a man aged 25 to 45 who received the YFV17D yellow fever vaccine. As DNA, the CDR3 is TGTGCCAGCAGCCCCCGGACTAGCGGGATTTACAATGAGCAGTTCTTC. This translates into CASSPRTSGIYNEQFF.